This passage covers 24 T cell receptor beta chains from one sample sequenced in a study of human thymus T cells. The table came from immunoSEQ multiplex PCR; TCRdb's copy has only in-frame clones and leaves some out. The data contain roughly 120,000 clones, around 94% of them singletons. Thymic samples were excised during corrective heart operations. The source material was thymus tissue. The source of these receptors is a boy under two years old with a congenital heart defect but otherwise immunologically healthy.

This rearrangement joins TRBV9 to TRBJ1-1; 9 bases map to TRBD1. CDR3 length: 18 residues. Germline lookup yields CDR1 SGDLS and CDR2 YYNGEE. V lost 4 bases, J lost 1 base, and 14 bases stayed unmatched. This CDR3 reads CASSPTTTGGGTNTEAFF. In DNA form, the CDR3 reads TGTGCCAGCAGCCCGACCACCACAGGGGGCGGAACGAACACTGAAGCTTTCTTT.

This clone turned up a few times. The chain uses TRBV9 and TRBJ2-2; 7 bases line up with TRBD1. The CDR3 covers 15 residues. J lost 1 base, V lost 2 bases, and 2 bases had no gene match. Germline V CDR1 and CDR2: SGDLS, YYNGEE. CDR3 sequence reads: CASSVHRGNTGELFF. CDR3 nucleotides: TGTGCCAGCAGCGTCCACAGGGGGAACACCGGGGAGCTGTTTTTT.

Only one count was recorded for this clone. V usage is TRBV7-2 and J usage is TRBJ2-7; D unclear. In germline, CDR1 is SGHTA, CDR2 FQGNSA. The V gene lost 5 bases and the J gene lost 2 bases, with 10 bases spanning the gap. The CDR3 has 13 amino acids. This chain's CDR3 is CASSVAHAYEQYF. CDR3 bases: TGTGCCAGCAGCGTGGCTCACGCCTACGAGCAGTACTTC.

This chain links TRBV4-1 with TRBJ2-7; possible D gene TRBD1, 6 bases. Germline values: CDR1 MGHRA, CDR2 YSYEKL. Trimming took off 0 bases at V and 5 bases at J, with 11 bases between the two ends. This CDR3 spans 14 amino acids. CDR3 nucleotides: TGCGCCAGCAGCCAAGATCAGGGGAAGGACGAGCAGTACTTC. It yields the protein CASSQDQGKDEQYF.

V is TRBV5-1 and J is TRBJ1-3, with TRBD1 matching over 9 bases. This CDR3 is 15 amino acids long. Germline V gives CDR1 SGHRS, CDR2 YFSETQ. After removal of 3 bases from V and 4 bases from J, the junction contained 5 bases not matched to a gene. CDR3 in DNA: TGCGCCAGCAGCTCCGGGGACAGGGTAGGAAACACCATATATTTT. Amino acid sequence: CASSSGDRVGNTIYF.

The chain employs TRBV6-5 and TRBJ2-3; possible D gene TRBD2, 6 bases. This CDR3 contains 16 residues. Germline V CDR1 and CDR2: MNHEY, SVGAGI. V shed 0 bases and J shed 4 bases, with 14 bases lying between them. The CDR3 region has the DNA TGTGCCAGCAGTTACTCGAGGAGGGGAGGAGCAGATACGCAGTATTTT. Its protein is CASSYSRRGGADTQYF.

This clone occurred once. The genes are TRBV14 and TRBJ1-2; 11 positions match TRBD1. Germline CDR1 reads SGHDN; CDR2 reads FVKESK. The CDR3 has 15 amino acids. V gave up 1 base and J gave up 7 bases; unmatched junction bases: 5. CDR3 residues: CASSQGDRGWSGYTF. In DNA form, the CDR3 reads TGTGCCAGCAGCCAAGGGGACAGGGGGTGGAGTGGCTACACCTTC.

As DNA, the CDR3 is TGCGCCAGCAGCCAAGTAGGGACCGTGAACACTGAAGCTTTCTTT. It encodes CASSQVGTVNTEAFF. The chain joins TRBV4-1 to TRBJ1-1, with D possibly being TRBD1 (5 bases). Per the germline V gene, CDR1 is MGHRA and CDR2 is YSYEKL. The CDR3 is 15 residues long. V gave up 1 base and J gave up 0 bases, with 9 bases separating them.

The V and J genes are TRBV7-9 and TRBJ1-1, with D possibly matching TRBD1 (6 bases). The V gene's germline CDR1 is SEHNR and CDR2 FQNEAQ (reference sequence). The V and J ends lost 2 bases and 5 bases respectively, with 9 bases between them. The CDR3 contains 13 residues. CDR3 in DNA: TGTGCCAGCAGCTTAAGGCAGGGGACTGAAGCTTTCTTT. Encoded protein: CASSLRQGTEAFF.

The rearrangement joins TRBV27 to TRBJ1-6; D is unclear. V lost 8 bases to trimming and J lost 0 bases, with 14 bases between them. The CDR3 has 16 amino acids. Germline-derived CDR1 and CDR2 are MNHEY and SMNVEV (reference sequence). The CDR3 here is CASPMILSSYNSPLHF. CDR3 nucleotide sequence: TGTGCCAGCCCTATGATCCTGAGCTCCTATAATTCACCCCTCCACTTT.

This chain uses TRBV12-5 with TRBJ2-7, with 7 nucleotides matching TRBD1. J was trimmed by 2 bases and V by 2 bases; bases with no gene match: 12. The CDR3 contains 17 residues. Germline assignment: CDR1 LGHNT and CDR2 FRNRAP. The CDR3 DNA is TGTGCTAGTGGTTTGTTGGTGCCGGGGCAGGGGGCCTACGAGCAGTACTTC. Translation gives CASGLLVPGQGAYEQYF. Full variable domain (missing parts from reference TRBV12-5 and TRBJ2-7): DARVTQTPRHKVTEMGQEVTMRCQPILGHNTVFWYRQTMMQGLELLAYFRNRAPLDDSGMPKDRFSAEMPDATLATLKIQPSEPRDSAVYFCASGLLVPGQGAYEQYFGPGTRLTVT.

The rearrangement joins TRBV19 to TRBJ2-1, with 11 bases aligning to TRBD1. Germline V gives CDR1 LNHDA, CDR2 SQIVND (reference sequence). V lost 7 bases and J lost 9; bases outside the gene matches: 5. This CDR3 has 13 residues. The CDR3 reads CASTRTGGSEQFF. CDR3 bases: TGTGCCAGTACCAGGACAGGGGGCAGTGAGCAGTTCTTC. The full variable domain, its missing parts supplied by reference TRBV19 and TRBJ2-1, is DGGITQSPKYLFRKEGQNVTLSCEQNLNHDAMYWYRQDPGQGLRLIYYSQIVNDFQKGDIAEGYSVSREKKESFPLTVTSAQKNPTAFYLCASTRTGGSEQFFGPGTRLTVL.

The CDR3 is CASSSLGPTSGDNEQFF. The CDR3 bases are TGTGCCAGCAGCTCGCTAGGCCCGACTAGCGGAGACAATGAGCAGTTCTTC. This sequence joins TRBV7-8 and TRBJ2-1, with 9 bases fitting TRBD2. V lost 4 bases to trimming and J lost 5 bases; unmatched junction nucleotides: 12. CDR1 is SGHVS, CDR2 FQNEAQ, per germline. The CDR3 is 17 residues long.

The chain combines TRBV4-1 with TRBJ1-3; 10 nucleotides align to TRBD1. The trim removed 4 bases at V and 5 bases at J, leaving 5 bases unmatched. The CDR3 length is 15 residues. CDR1 MGHRA and CDR2 YSYEKL come from the germline V gene. CDR3 DNA: TGCGCCAGCAGCCCCTTGACAGGGGGCAGAAACACCATATATTTT. It specifies CASSPLTGGRNTIYF.

The chain is built from TRBV19 and TRBJ1-3; D unclear. Per germline, CDR1 LNHDA and CDR2 SQIVND (reference sequence). This CDR3 comprises 19 residues. V shed 0 bases and J shed 0 bases, with 18 bases lying between them. The CDR3 spells CASSIEAARWAPSGNTIYF. The CDR3 coding sequence is TGTGCCAGTAGTATAGAGGCTGCTCGATGGGCCCCCTCTGGAAACACCATATATTTT.

The chain uses TRBV18 and TRBJ2-1; a possible D gene is TRBD2 (5 bases). This CDR3 has 16 amino acids. The germline gives CDR1 KGHSH, CDR2 LQKENI. Trimming shortened V by 0 bases and J by 2 bases, and 11 bases separated the two germline ends. CDR3 region: CASSPPGVEPYNEQFF. CDR3 nucleotide sequence: TGTGCCAGCTCACCACCGGGAGTGGAGCCCTACAATGAGCAGTTCTTC.

Details on this clone: Relative to the germline gene, one junction end is altered; a read error may explain this. V and J are TRBV19 and TRBJ1-2; D unresolved. The CDR3 runs 12 residues. Germline V lookup: CDR1 LNHDA, CDR2 SQIVND (reference sequence). The CDR3 reads CASGMANYGYTF. Written as DNA, the CDR3 is TGTGCCAGTGGTATGGCTAACTATGGCTACACCTTC.

The chain employs TRBV5-1 and TRBJ2-3, with D maybe TRBD2 (6 bases). Trimming took off 4 bases at V and 6 bases at J, with 12 bases between the two ends. CDR3 length: 13 residues. Germline lookup yields CDR1 SGHRS and CDR2 YFSETQ. The chain's CDR3 is CASSEGTQDTQYF. The CDR3 nucleotides read TGCGCCAGCAGCGAGGGGACTCAGGATACGCAGTATTTT.

The chain links TRBV6-5 to TRBJ1-2, with 7 nucleotides matching TRBD1. The CDR3 spans 13 residues. From germline, CDR1 is MNHEY and CDR2 SVGAGI. Trimming removed 2 bases from V and 8 bases from J; junction bases left unmatched: 5. The CDR3 loop reads CASSYLQGGGYTF. Written as DNA, the CDR3 is TGTGCCAGCAGTTACCTTCAAGGGGGCGGCTACACCTTC.

The rearrangement uses TRBV11-2 and TRBJ2-3; 8 bases fit TRBD2. The V gene's germline CDR1 is SGHAT and CDR2 FQNNGV. V lost 5 bases to trimming and J lost 2 bases; unmatched junction nucleotides: 9. The CDR3 covers 16 residues. The CDR3 spells CASSRRVAGLTDTQYF. For the CDR3, the DNA is TGTGCCAGCAGCCGCCGGGTAGCGGGGCTCACAGATACGCAGTATTTT. Using reference TRBV11-2 and TRBJ2-3 for the parts outside the CDR3, the full variable domain is EAGVAQSPRYKIIEKRQSVAFWCNPISGHATLYWYQQILGQGPKLLIQFQNNGVVDDSQLPKDRFSAERLKGVDSTLKIQPAKLEDSAVYLCASSRRVAGLTDTQYFGPGTRLTVL.

The gene calls are TRBV7-3 and TRBJ2-7; the D is unclear. Trimming took 1 base from V and 4 from J, leaving 14 bases between them. CDR3 length: 15 residues. Germline CDR1 reads SGHTA; CDR2 reads FQGTGA. The CDR3, as DNA: TGTGCCAGCAGCTTAAGTGGAGCTTCGCGGTACGAGCAGTACTTC. Its protein product is CASSLSGASRYEQYF. Filled out from reference TRBV7-3 and TRBJ2-7, the complete variable domain reads GAGVSQTPSNKVTEKGKYVELRCDPISGHTALYWYRQSLGQGPEFLIYFQGTGAADDSGLPNDRFFAVRPEGSVSTLKIQRTERGDSAVYLCASSLSGASRYEQYFGPGTRLTVT.

This clone was counted once. V and J are TRBV18 and TRBJ2-4; 7 bases fit TRBD1. The V gene's germline CDR1 is KGHSH and CDR2 LQKENI. CDR3 length equals 16 residues. With V trimmed by 3 bases and J by 3 bases, 8 bases remained unmatched. For the CDR3, the DNA is TGTGCCAGCTCACCGGGGCGACAGGGTGGCAAAAACATTCAGTACTTC. Translation: CASSPGRQGGKNIQYF.

This chain joins TRBV28 and TRBJ2-7, with D possibly matching TRBD1 (6 bases). CDR3 length: 12 residues. CDR1 is MDHEN, CDR2 SYDVKM, per germline. Trimming cost V 8 bases and J 3 bases, with 11 bases left between them. CDR3 nucleotides: TGTGCCAGCTGCCTACAGGGCTACGAGCAGTACTTC. It yields the protein CASCLQGYEQYF. The complete variable domain, with remaining parts taken from reference TRBV28 and TRBJ2-7, reads DVKVTQSSRYLVKRTGEKVFLECVQDMDHENMFWYRQDPGLGLRLIYFSYDVKMKEKGDIPEGYSVSREKKERFSLILESASTNQTSMYLCASCLQGYEQYFGPGTRLTVT.

The J gene is TRBJ2-1, the V gene TRBV4-3, with 8 bases aligning to TRBD1. J gave up 0 bases and V 0 bases, and 13 bases lay outside the gene matches. This CDR3 is built from 20 residues. Germline loops: CDR1 LGHNA, CDR2 YSLEER. CDR3 nucleotide sequence: TGCGCCAGCAGCCAAGATCAGGGGGCTCCTAAATTCAGCTCCTACAATGAGCAGTTCTTC. The encoded protein is CASSQDQGAPKFSSYNEQFF.